This T cell receptor (beta chain) was sequenced for a study of blood T cell repertoires in COVID-19. Overall study context: Acute and convalescent COVID-19 samples came from the United States, Italy and Spain. PBMCs, B-cell-depleted T cells, or T cells were the source of the cDNA or gDNA that made up the material.

Per the original data handling: It was from reference gene primer amplification that nucleated cell counts were estimated. The repertoire was sequenced with immunoSEQ multiplex PCR; TCRdb's copy has only in-frame clones and lacks some. V, J and clone size were drawn from that table, and D and trimming were deduced from the DNA. The table records about 440,000 clones, 75% to 90% of them present only once. The germline V and J ends were trimmed by 6 bases and 1 base, with 6 bases remaining between them. The CDR3 sequence is 12 residues long. In germline, CDR1 is SNHLY, CDR2 FYNNEI. Sequences were obtained from peripheral blood. The clonotype originates from a woman aged 25 to 39 with acute or convalescent COVID-19. The J gene is TRBJ1-1, the V gene TRBV2; D is possibly TRBD1 (5 bases). The CDR3 spells CASSDRNTEAFF. The CDR3 nucleotides read TGTGCCAGCAGCGACAGGAACACTGAAGCTTTCTTT.